The clone carrying this T cell receptor beta chain has only a few counts. What it recognizes is unknown. The data stem from a study of T-cell reconstitution after alpha-beta-depleted transplantation in children. Study-wide results and caveats: Expanded graft clones numbering several hundred reportedly gave rise to alpha-beta T cells about two months after transplant. Newly generated T cells supplied most T-cell counts and diversity one year post-transplant.

Using unique molecular identifiers, the investigators prepared the TCRbeta library. MiXCR, applied by TCRdb to the PCR reads, yields one record per CDR3 protein. This sample has about 980,000 distinct CDR3 sequences, with roughly 29% found just once. The V end lost 6 bases, the J end lost 4 bases, and 9 bases lay between the germline ends. This CDR3 contains 13 residues. Per germline, CDR1 SEHNR and CDR2 FQNEAQ (reference sequence). This TCR derives from a boy in the first two years of life who had a stem cell transplant for SCID, so the T cells may come from the graft donor. Sample: PBMCs, mostly from graft donor cells, taken 360 days after TCRalphabeta/CD19-depleted stem cell transplant. The J gene is TRBJ2-2, the V gene TRBV7-9; D uncertain. CDR3 DNA: TGTGCCAGCAGACAAGTTTCCACCGGGGAGCTGTTTTTT. Its protein is CASRQVSTGELFF.